This T cell receptor (beta chain) originates from a study of blood T cell repertoires in COVID-19. Sequencing used immunoSEQ multiplex PCR; TCRdb keeps in-frame clones, though not all of them. The sample shows approximately 290,000 clones, around 90% of them seen only once. CDR3 length: 11 amino acids. V dropped 3 bases and J dropped 6 bases, with 5 bases sitting between them. The germline CDR1 and CDR2 sequences are LNHDA and SQIVND (reference sequence). The chain is built from TRBV19 and TRBJ1-1; D is unresolved. The receptor's source is a woman aged 18-30 years with acute COVID-19. The material sequenced was PBMCs or T cells enriched from blood (not recorded which). The CDR3 bases are TGTGCCAGTAGTATCACTGCTGAAGCTTTCTTT. It is translated as CASSITAEAFF.